Listed below are T cell receptor beta chains from one sample, sequenced in a study of cytomegalovirus exposure and HLA in healthy donors. Method: immunoSEQ multiplex PCR; TCRdb's copy keeps in-frame clones and lacks some. Of about 260,000 clones in the sample, 72% were seen once. Material for sequencing was PBMCs. The receptors derive from a female donor in good health and CMV-seronegative. CDR3s include the opening cysteine and the closing phenylalanine or tryptophan. Fields, in order: V gene, J gene, CDR3 protein.

>TRBV18|TRBJ1-1
CASSPEGNTEAFF
>TRBV6-1|TRBJ2-7
CASGGLAGVDEQYF
>TRBV10-3|TRBJ2-6
CAISFSGANVLTF
>TRBV4-2|TRBJ2-5
CASSPSSGSVTQYF
>TRBV6-5|TRBJ1-4
CATGRGENEKLFF
>TRBV29-1|TRBJ2-3
CSVVRAGVRDTQYF
>TRBV27|TRBJ2-7
CASSLSGLAGAYEQYF
>TRBV5-1|TRBJ1-1
CASSVQQGVLNTEAFF
>TRBV2|TRBJ2-7
CASNVRTVTYYEQYF
>TRBV29-1|TRBJ1-2
CSVAREYGYTF
>TRBV6-4|TRBJ2-2
CASSGDRSTGELFF
>TRBV2|TRBJ2-2
CASSVNGNTGELFF
>TRBV5-1|TRBJ2-1
CASSSGQGADNEQFF
>TRBV15|TRBJ2-1
CATSRLGTSDLNEQFF
>TRBV6-5|TRBJ1-1
CASSPGGQLNTEAFF
>TRBV6-6|TRBJ2-1
CASSYTSYNEQFF
>TRBV4-1|TRBJ2-1
CASSQVDRGNEQFF
>TRBV9|TRBJ2-5
CASSTGGTQYF
>TRBV6-5|TRBJ2-3
CASSFEGLTDTQYF
>TRBV11-2|TRBJ2-3
CASNVLHRFWDTQYF
>TRBV9|TRBJ2-1
CASSVGSNNEQFF
>TRBV6-6|TRBJ2-5
CASSYRTGVGETQYF
>TRBV2|TRBJ1-5
CASSLTDSNQPQHF
>TRBV7-9|TRBJ2-1
CASSLGSGFNNEQFF
>TRBV19|TRBJ2-1
CASSPGTGYNEQFF
>TRBV11-3|TRBJ2-5
CATKGLGETQYF
>TRBV27|TRBJ1-3
CASSLSTGSGNTIYF
>TRBV30|TRBJ2-2
CAWRRTGGTGELFF
>TRBV6-6|TRBJ2-1
CASSSKTSPPYNEQFF
>TRBV12-5|TRBJ2-1
CASTPGRETLNEQFF
>TRBV28|TRBJ1-2
CANRDSDGSYGYTF
>TRBV11-2|TRBJ2-5
CASSRSTSGIGETQYF
>TRBV18|TRBJ1-5
CASSPGGGSDNQPQHF
>TRBV5-1|TRBJ1-1
CASSSPGTGATEAFF
>TRBV6-5|-
CASSRPGQGSYEQYF
>TRBV15|TRBJ2-2
CATAGQPTGELFF
>TRBV6-1|TRBJ2-3
CASRQTSGGTDTQYF
>TRBV4-1|TRBJ2-7
CASSQDGGRSSYEQYF
>TRBV10-1|TRBJ2-1
CASRASDEGSEQFF
>TRBV15|TRBJ2-7
CATSRLAGVDEQYF
>TRBV10-3|TRBJ2-2
CAISAPGLAGTGELFF
>TRBV6-5|TRBJ2-5
CASSYAEGGETQYF
>TRBV28|TRBJ1-3
CASREGGPTGNTIYF
>TRBV27|TRBJ1-5
CASSPRGGSRNQPQHF
>TRBV5-6|TRBJ1-5
CASSRGYSNQPQHF
>TRBV11-1|-
CAREYEQYF
>TRBV2|TRBJ1-4
CASRWGREGEKLFF
>TRBV4-1|TRBJ1-1
CASSLGQGGTEAFF
>TRBV5-1|TRBJ1-4
CASSLEWGNEKLFF
>TRBV5-1|TRBJ2-2
CASSLDRGFLPGELFF
>TRBV5-6|TRBJ2-1
CASSPGGYNEQFF
>TRBV5-4|TRBJ2-2
CASSWEGKNTGELFF
>TRBV10-1|TRBJ1-5
CASSEYSNQPQHF